Shown below are 29 T cell receptor beta chains from a single sample sequenced in a study of cytomegalovirus exposure and HLA in healthy donors. PCR employed 60 Vbeta and 13 Jbeta primers. The assay was immunoSEQ multiplex PCR, and TCRdb's table has in-frame clones only and misses some. The sample includes 100,000 to 150,000 clones, roughly 81% of them seen just once. The specimen sequenced was PBMCs. The source of these receptors is a woman between 25 and 40 years old in good health and CMV-seronegative.

In the case of this clone: At one end the junction does not follow the germline gene, possibly because of a read error. The CDR3 coding sequence is TGTTCCAGCAGCCTCAGGGGGGTGAGTCCAGATACGCAGTATTTT. As protein: CSSSLRGVSPDTQYF. This chain links TRBV7-9 with TRBJ2-3; weak D call: TRBD1 (7 bases). Germline CDR1 is SEHNR and CDR2 is FQNEAQ (reference sequence). The CDR3 is 15 amino acids.

The CDR3 loop is CASSVDRGVNTEAFF. The CDR3 DNA is TGTGCCAGCAGCGTTGACAGGGGGGTGAACACTGAAGCTTTCTTT. This sequence joins TRBV6-5 and TRBJ1-1; 9 nucleotides match TRBD1. The CDR3 has 15 residues. The germline V gene encodes CDR1 MNHEY and CDR2 SVGAGI. V gave up 6 bases and J gave up 0 bases; unmatched junction bases: 5.

V is TRBV7-2 and J is TRBJ2-1; D is possibly TRBD1 (5 bases). CDR3 length: 15 residues. CDR1 is SGHTA, CDR2 FQGNSA, per germline. The V end was cut by 1 base, the J end by 4 bases, with 11 bases between. The DNA for the CDR3 is TGTGCCAGCAGCTTAGAAGGGGTCCCTTACAATGAGCAGTTCTTC. Translation: CASSLEGVPYNEQFF.

Only one count was recorded for this clone. The chain links TRBV21-1 to TRBJ2-3; TRBD2, the table's D call, was not compared with the DNA. TRBV21-1 is recorded as a pseudogene. This CDR3 has 19 amino acids. Here the CDR3 DNA reads TGTGCCAGCAGCAAAGGAAGAGGGACTAGCGGGAACTACACAGATACGCAGTATTTT. Encoded protein: CASSKGRGTSGNYTDTQYF.

This clone appeared a few times. The chain is built from TRBV18 and TRBJ2-3; the D gene is possibly TRBD2 (6 bases). From germline, CDR1 is KGHSH and CDR2 LQKENI. The V gene lost 7 bases and the J gene lost 5 bases, with 10 bases spanning the gap. The CDR3 has 12 amino acids. In nucleotides, the CDR3 is TGTGCCAGCTATGGACTATTAGATACGCAGTATTTT. Its translation is CASYGLLDTQYF.

V usage is TRBV7-5 and J usage is TRBJ2-7; whether TRBD2, the table's D call, matches the DNA was not checked. TRBV7-5 is annotated as a pseudogene. The CDR3 length is 15 residues. CDR3 in DNA: TGTGCCAGAAGCCAAGGACTAGCGAGCTCCTACGAGCAGTACTTC. It specifies CARSQGLASSYEQYF.

A few counts support this clone. The genes are TRBV5-8 and TRBJ1-5; 8 bases are a match to TRBD1. CDR3 length: 14 residues. V lost 4 bases to trimming and J lost 6 bases; unmatched junction nucleotides: 6. The germline V gene has CDR1 SGHTS and CDR2 YDEGEE. The CDR3 sequence: CASSPDRGSQPQHF. For the CDR3, the DNA is TGTGCCAGCAGCCCTGACAGGGGATCTCAGCCCCAGCATTTT.

This chain connects TRBV4-1 to TRBJ1-3; D is unclear. The length of the CDR3 is 13 residues. Per germline, CDR1 MGHRA and CDR2 YSYEKL. Deletions cut 1 base from V and 8 bases from J, with 9 bases between. The CDR3 region is CASSQGEMDTIYF. The CDR3 region has the DNA TGCGCCAGCAGCCAAGGAGAGATGGACACCATATATTTT.

This rearrangement joins TRBV7-6 to TRBJ2-1; 10 positions agree with TRBD2. The CDR3 is made up of 16 amino acids. The germline CDR1 and CDR2 sequences are SGHVS and FNYEAQ. V lost 5 bases and J lost 4; bases outside the gene matches: 8. The CDR3: CASSQLAGELYNEQFF. For the CDR3, the DNA is TGTGCCAGCAGCCAGCTAGCGGGGGAACTATACAATGAGCAGTTCTTC.

The chain has TRBV6-6 and TRBJ1-3; 8 bases are a match to TRBD1. Losses at the gene ends were 0 bases for V and 0 bases for J; bases not matched to a gene: 1. CDR1 and CDR2 from the germline V gene are MNHNY and SVGAGI (reference sequence). The CDR3 contains 16 residues. CDR3 bases: TGTGCCAGCAGTTACTCCCAGGGGGCCTCTGGAAACACCATATATTTT. Protein product: CASSYSQGASGNTIYF.

The rearrangement uses TRBV5-1 and TRBJ1-2, with D unresolved. The CDR3 length is 13 residues. The V end was cut by 5 bases, the J end by 2 bases, with 10 bases between. CDR1 is SGHRS, CDR2 YFSETQ, per germline. This CDR3 is CASRRAMNYGYTF. CDR3 in DNA: TGCGCCAGCAGGCGGGCCATGAACTATGGCTACACCTTC.

The chain combines TRBV2 with TRBJ2-3, with TRBD2 identical over 8 bases. Trimming at V came to 8 bases and at J to 5 bases, leaving 9 bases not matched to a gene. Germline-derived CDR1 and CDR2 are SNHLY and FYNNEI. The CDR3 is 14 residues long. CDR3 amino acids: CASEAGGQLDTQYF. Here the CDR3 DNA reads TGTGCCAGCGAGGCGGGGGGCCAGCTAGATACGCAGTATTTT.

The CDR3 nucleotides are TGTGCCAGCAGTCGGGACACCTACTCTGGAAACACCATATATTTT. It encodes CASSRDTYSGNTIYF. The chain combines TRBV6-5 with TRBJ1-3, with D perhaps TRBD1 (6 bases). This CDR3 comprises 15 residues. Trimming stripped 5 bases from V and 0 bases from J, with 11 bases between. Germline CDR1 reads MNHEY; CDR2 reads SVGAGI.

The table lists this clone with a few counts. J is TRBJ2-1 and V is TRBV2; 10 nucleotides match TRBD1. Germline V lookup: CDR1 SNHLY, CDR2 FYNNEI. This CDR3 comprises 16 residues. The V and J ends lost 5 bases and 2 bases, in that order; junction bases with no gene match: 6. CDR3 nucleotides: TGTGCCAGCAGTTCGGACAGGGGGTTCACCTACAATGAGCAGTTCTTC. This sequence encodes CASSSDRGFTYNEQFF. Complete variable domain (other parts from reference TRBV2 and TRBJ2-1): EPEVTQTPSHQVTQMGQEVILRCVPISNHLYFYWYRQILGQKVEFLVSFYNNEISEKSEIFDDQFSVERPDGSNFTLKIRSTKLEDSAMYFCASSSDRGFTYNEQFFGPGTRLTVL.

The chain employs TRBV12-5 and TRBJ2-1; the match to TRBD2 covers 7 bases. The CDR3 contains 15 residues. V lost 7 bases to trimming and J lost 4 bases; unmatched junction nucleotides: 10. CDR1 and CDR2 from the germline V gene are LGHNT and FRNRAP. CDR3 in amino acids: CASASSSGGYNEQFF. CDR3 nucleotides: TGTGCTAGTGCCTCGTCTAGCGGTGGGTACAATGAGCAGTTCTTC. Using reference TRBV12-5 and TRBJ2-1 for the parts outside the CDR3, the full variable domain is DARVTQTPRHKVTEMGQEVTMRCQPILGHNTVFWYRQTMMQGLELLAYFRNRAPLDDSGMPKDRFSAEMPDATLATLKIQPSEPRDSAVYFCASASSSGGYNEQFFGPGTRLTVL.

CDR3 region: CASSQPGQHYEQYF. CDR3 DNA sequence: TGCGCCAGCAGCCAACCGGGACAACACTACGAGCAGTACTTC. V usage is TRBV4-1 and J usage is TRBJ2-7; tentative D call: TRBD1 (6 bases). V lost 2 bases and J 3 bases, leaving 11 bases between the germline ends. The CDR3 loop spans 14 amino acids. CDR1 is MGHRA, CDR2 YSYEKL, per germline.

This clone was observed a single time. The junction departs from germline at one end; a sequencing error may be responsible. This sequence joins TRBV7-9 and TRBJ2-5; TRBD1 matches 10 bases. Germline V gene sequence: CDR1 SEHNR, CDR2 FQNEAQ (reference sequence). The CDR3 is 18 amino acids. CDR3 amino acids: CSSSLSLGGQGLEETQYF. DNA of the CDR3: TGTTCCAGCAGCTTGAGTTTAGGGGGACAGGGGCTTGAAGAGACCCAGTACTTC.

The chain couples TRBV27 to TRBJ1-2; 8 bases line up with TRBD1. V lost 3 bases to trimming and J lost 6 bases; unmatched junction nucleotides: 15. CDR3 length equals 17 residues. Germline lookup yields CDR1 MNHEY and CDR2 SMNVEV (reference sequence). CDR3 loop: CASSLEPRGLLLDGYTF. In DNA, the CDR3 is TGTGCCAGCAGTTTGGAGCCCAGGGGGCTTTTGCTAGATGGCTACACCTTC.

The chain has TRBV30 and TRBJ2-5; possible D gene TRBD1, 6 bases. Trimming cost V 4 bases and J 4 bases, with 16 bases left between them. CDR1 GTSNPN and CDR2 SVGIG come from the germline V gene (reference sequence). This CDR3 is built from 14 residues. The CDR3 DNA is TGTGCCTGGACCCGACAGGCTCTACGAGAGACCCAGTACTTC. Its translation is CAWTRQALRETQYF.

V is TRBV7-2 and J is TRBJ2-7; 12 bases line up with TRBD2. The trim removed 4 bases at V and 2 bases at J, leaving 3 bases unmatched. The CDR3 length is 15 residues. The germline V gene has CDR1 SGHTA and CDR2 FQGNSA. The CDR3 bases are TGTGCCAGCAGCTCGACTAGCGGGAGTCCCTACGAGCAGTACTTC. Its protein is CASSSTSGSPYEQYF.

The chain combines TRBV10-3 with TRBJ1-2; 8 bases align to TRBD1. J gave up 6 bases and V 4 bases, and 4 bases lay outside the gene matches. Looked up from germline, CDR1 is ENHRY and CDR2 is SYGVKD. CDR3 size: 13 residues. In nucleotides, the CDR3 is TGTGCCATCAGTGTAGGGACAGGTGATGGCTACACCTTC. Its translation: CAISVGTGDGYTF.

This clone has only a few counts. The chain employs TRBV19 and TRBJ2-3, with a possible D match to TRBD1 (5 bases). V shed 3 bases and J shed 0 bases, with 13 bases lying between them. Germline V CDR1 and CDR2: LNHDA, SQIVND (reference sequence). The CDR3 extends over 16 amino acids. Here the CDR3 DNA reads TGTGCCAGTAGTATGTGGGGCAGTCCTAGCACAGATACGCAGTATTTT. Protein: CASSMWGSPSTDTQYF.

This chain connects TRBV7-6 to TRBJ1-3; 9 bases fit TRBD1. The CDR3 sequence is 15 residues long. In germline, CDR1 is SGHVS, CDR2 FNYEAQ. J gave up 1 base and V 5 bases, and 3 bases lay outside the gene matches. The chain's CDR3 is CASSPTGGSGNTIYF. DNA of the CDR3: TGTGCCAGCAGCCCGACAGGGGGTTCTGGAAACACCATATATTTT. The full variable domain, rest sourced from reference TRBV7-6 and TRBJ1-3, is GAGVSQSPRYKVTKRGQDVALRCDPISGHVSLYWYRQALGQGPEFLTYFNYEAQQDKSGLPNDRFSAERPEGSISTLTIQRTEQRDSAMYRCASSPTGGSGNTIYFGEGSWLTVV.

This sequence joins TRBV2 and TRBJ1-5; no firm D call. Germline V gene lookup returns CDR1 SNHLY and CDR2 FYNNEI. V lost 3 bases to trimming and J lost 0 bases, with 6 bases between them. CDR3 length equals 14 residues. CDR3 coding DNA: TGTGCCAGCAGTGAGGCCCTTAGCAATCAGCCCCAGCATTTT. Translating gives CASSEALSNQPQHF.

J is TRBJ2-2 and V is TRBV10-1, with D possibly being TRBD1 (5 bases). There are 15 residues in the CDR3. Trimming removed 7 bases at V and 6 bases at J, with 18 bases between. Germline assignment: CDR1 WNHNN and CDR2 SYGVQD (reference sequence). The DNA of the CDR3 is TGCGCCAGCATGCAAGACTTGCAGGGTCCCGGGGAGCTGTTTTTT. Translating gives CASMQDLQGPGELFF.

Here the CDR3 DNA reads TGTGCCAGCAGTCCGCGGACAGTTTATCAGCCCCAGCATTTT. This sequence encodes CASSPRTVYQPQHF. The J gene is TRBJ1-5, the V gene TRBV6-5; the D gene is possibly TRBD1 (6 bases). The V and J ends lost 5 bases and 5 bases respectively, with 13 bases between them. The CDR3 spans 14 residues. The germline V gene has CDR1 MNHEY and CDR2 SVGAGI.

V is TRBV9 and J is TRBJ2-5; D call uncertain. Germline CDR1 reads SGDLS; CDR2 reads YYNGEE. With 3 bases removed from V and 1 base from J, the gap between germline ends came to 7 bases. CDR3 length equals 13 residues. Here the CDR3 DNA reads TGTGCCAGCAGCGCGACGGGCCAAGAGACCCAGTACTTC. It is translated as CASSATGQETQYF.

For the CDR3, the DNA is TGTGCCAGCAGCCGGGTTTTGCCGCTGAAACTTAACTATGGCTACACCTTC. Amino acids: CASSRVLPLKLNYGYTF. The chain joins TRBV28 to TRBJ1-2; D is unresolved. The germline CDR1 and CDR2 sequences are MDHEN and SYDVKM. The CDR3 extends over 17 amino acids. The V end was cut by 6 bases, the J end by 1 base, with 21 bases between.

The V and J genes are TRBV7-3 and TRBJ2-2; D gene ambiguous. Germline V lookup: CDR1 SGHTA, CDR2 FQGTGA. With 3 bases removed from V and 5 bases from J, the gap between germline ends came to 13 bases. The CDR3 sequence is 15 residues long. CDR3 bases: TGTGCCAGCAGCTTGAACGAGAGAGGTACCGGGGAGCTGTTTTTT. This gives the protein CASSLNERGTGELFF. The variable domain in full, with the rest retrieved from reference TRBV7-3 and TRBJ2-2, is GAGVSQTPSNKVTEKGKYVELRCDPISGHTALYWYRQSLGQGPEFLIYFQGTGAADDSGLPNDRFFAVRPEGSVSTLKIQRTERGDSAVYLCASSLNERGTGELFFGEGSRLTVL.